The rows below give T cell receptor beta chains drawn from one sample of a study of regulatory T cells in long-lasting Graves disease. One entry per CDR3 protein, called by TCRdb with MiXCR from the multiplex PCR reads. Here the sample spans under 350,000 distinct CDR3 sequences, around 20% being singletons. Sequenced material: peripheral blood mononuclear cells (PBMCs), taken when the disease was refractory, from a patient treated with antithyroid drugs. The receptors were sampled from a female donor with Graves disease. Each CDR3 is given with its conserved first and last residue. Fields, in order: J gene, clone size, V gene, D gene, CDR3 protein, CDR3 DNA. The D gene is left open where the match is weak. Some rows have no size entry. The others give once, few or many, or a class for an expanded clone.

TRBJ1-6 | many | TRBV20-1 | - | CSAPRDAYNSPLHF | TGCAGTGCTCCACGGGACGCATATAATTCACCCCTCCACTTT
TRBJ2-7 | few | TRBV7-2 | - | CASSLDLFYEQYF | TGTGCCAGCAGCTTAGACCTATTCTACGAGCAGTACTTC
TRBJ2-2 | few | TRBV19 | - | CASSLFPSQNTGELFF | TGTGCCAGTAGTCTCTTCCCTAGCCAGAACACCGGGGAGCTGTTTTTT
TRBJ2-7 | once | TRBV7-8 | - | CASSLAVVRTEVSYEQYF | TGTGCCAGCAGCCTAGCTGTAGTTAGGACGGAGGTTTCCTACGAGCAGTACTTC
TRBJ2-7 | few | TRBV19 | - | CASSMKKDYEQYF | TGTGCCAGTAGTATGAAGAAAGATTACGAGCAGTACTTC
TRBJ2-5 | - | TRBV27 | TRBD1 | CASSNLPGQGETRYF | TGTGCCAGCAGTAACTTACCGGGACAGGGAGAGACCCGGTACTTC
TRBJ2-7 | few | TRBV28 | - | CASKLEAGYEQYF | TGTGCCAGCAAATTGGAGGCCGGCTACGAGCAGTACTTC
TRBJ2-5 | - | TRBV7-9 | - | CASSLIQPGEGRQETQYF | TGTGCCAGCAGCTTAATCCAGCCAGGGGAGGGTAGGCAAGAGACCCAGTACTTC
TRBJ2-2 | - | TRBV12-3/TRBV12-4 | - | CVSSLLVGELFF | TGTGTCAGCAGTTTATTGGTCGGGGAGCTGTTTTTT
TRBJ2-7 | few | TRBV9 | TRBD2 | CASSVGEGYEQYF | TGTGCCAGCAGCGTGGGGGAGGGCTACGAGCAGTACTTC
TRBJ2-5 | many | TRBV7-3 | TRBD1 | CASSSDREGAQYF | TGTGCCAGCAGCTCCGACAGGGAAGGGGCCCAGTACTTC
TRBJ2-2 | - | TRBV29-1 | - | CSGREQNTGELFF | TGCAGCGGTCGTGAACAGAACACCGGGGAGCTGTTTTTT
TRBJ1-6 | many | TRBV7-8 | TRBD1 | CASSPHTQTGTEGPLHF | TGTGCCAGCAGCCCCCACACCCAGACAGGGACGGAGGGGCCCCTCCACTTT
TRBJ1-1 | many | TRBV29-1 | TRBD1 | CSVGVQGKGTEAFF | TGCAGCGTTGGAGTACAGGGGAAGGGCACTGAAGCTTTCTTT
TRBJ1-1 | few | TRBV14 | - | CASSPGGGGTEAFF | TGTGCCAGCAGCCCGGGGGGGGGAGGGACTGAAGCTTTCTTT
TRBJ2-2 | many | TRBV28 | TRBD2 | CAIESGSGTGELFF | TGTGCCATCGAAAGCGGGAGCGGCACCGGGGAGCTGTTTTTT